Shown below are 9 T cell receptor beta chains from a single sample sequenced in a study of blood T cell repertoires in COVID-19. The repertoire was sequenced with immunoSEQ multiplex PCR; TCRdb's copy has only in-frame clones and lacks some. The sample includes around 210,000 clones, approximately 85% of them seen just once. The sample consisted of peripheral blood. Receptor source: a man aged 50-59 years with COVID-19, enrolled during active disease.

The chain uses TRBV9 and TRBJ2-3, with 10 bases identical to TRBD1. The V gene end was trimmed by 3 bases and the J gene end by 3 bases; junction bases not matched to a gene: 1. The germline gives CDR1 SGDLS, CDR2 YYNGEE. This CDR3 is 14 amino acids long. The CDR3 sequence: CASSADRGTDTQYF. CDR3 coding DNA: TGTGCCAGCAGCGCGGACAGGGGGACAGATACGCAGTATTTT.

This clone was counted once. The rearrangement links TRBV3-1 (or the pseudogene TRBV3-2) to TRBJ2-5; 8 nucleotides match TRBD2. Germline values: CDR1 LGHDT, CDR2 YNNKEL (reference sequence). The V gene end was trimmed by 4 bases and the J gene end by 4 bases; junction bases not matched to a gene: 5. This CDR3 is 14 amino acids long. The CDR3 loop reads CASSLGGGIETQYF. For the CDR3, the DNA is TGTGCCAGCAGCCTCGGGGGGGGGATAGAGACCCAGTACTTC.

The chain carries TRBV19 and TRBJ1-2; no reliable D call. V lost 5 bases and J lost 8, with 21 bases in between. The CDR3 contains 15 residues. Germline values: CDR1 LNHDA, CDR2 SQIVND (reference sequence). CDR3 coding DNA: TGTGCCAGTAGTCGGCGTGGAGGAAGAGAGAGCGGCTACACCTTC. Translation: CASSRRGGRESGYTF.

The rearrangement joins TRBV13 to TRBJ1-2; the D gene is possibly TRBD1 (6 bases). The CDR3 is 12 residues long. V lost 6 bases and J lost 9, with 14 bases in between. Germline V gives CDR1 PRHDT, CDR2 FYEKMQ (reference sequence). CDR3 amino acids: CASSQGQTSYTF. The DNA of the CDR3 is TGTGCCAGCAGTCAGGGGCAGACGAGCTACACCTTC.

This chain joins TRBV5-4 and TRBJ2-5; D is possibly TRBD2 (7 bases). The ends were cut back, 3 bases at V and 1 base at J, with 13 bases in the middle. Germline CDR1 and CDR2: SGHNT and YYREEE (reference sequence). The CDR3 totals 15 residues. This CDR3 is CASSSGASGQETQYF. The CDR3 region has the DNA TGTGCCAGCAGCTCGGGGGCTAGCGGCCAAGAGACCCAGTACTTC.

This clone has more than one count but fewer than ten. The CDR3 loop reads CASSRRGGGSPLHF. The CDR3 DNA follows: TGTGCCAGCAGCCGGAGGGGGGGAGGTTCACCCCTCCACTTT. This rearrangement joins TRBV14 to TRBJ1-6, with D perhaps matching TRBD1 (6 bases). The CDR3 is 14 amino acids. Trimming pared 4 bases from V and 9 bases from J, leaving 13 bases between. Germline CDR1 SGHDN, CDR2 FVKESK.

This chain joins TRBV6-5 and TRBJ2-7; D is ambiguous. This CDR3 spans 15 amino acids. V lost 0 bases to trimming and J lost 0 bases, with 9 bases between them. CDR1 and CDR2 from the germline V gene are MNHEY and SVGAGI. In DNA, the CDR3 is TGTGCCAGCAGTTACTCGTGGCGGAACTCCTACGAGCAGTACTTC. This sequence encodes CASSYSWRNSYEQYF.

The genes are TRBV5-4 and TRBJ2-6; TRBD2 matches at 8 bases. The germline CDR1 and CDR2 sequences are SGHNT and YYREEE (reference sequence). The J segment lost 2 bases and the V segment lost 4 bases, leaving 8 bases of the junction unmatched. The CDR3 contains 17 residues. CDR3 sequence (DNA): TGTGCCAGCAGCCGGACTAGCAGCCCGACTGGGGCCAACGTCCTGACTTTC. Its protein is CASSRTSSPTGANVLTF.

This clone was counted once. The V call is TRBV28, the J call TRBJ1-2; 7 positions match TRBD1. Germline V gene sequence: CDR1 MDHEN, CDR2 SYDVKM. Trimming cost V 6 bases and J 0 bases; bases outside gene matches: 7. The CDR3 is 15 amino acids. For the CDR3, the DNA is TGTGCCAGCAGATACACCGGGACAGCTAACTATGGCTACACCTTC. It translates to CASRYTGTANYGYTF.